The entry that follows covers one T cell receptor beta chain sequence. V was clipped by 4 bases and J by 5 bases; unmatched bases: 10. This CDR3 contains 15 residues. The germline V gene encodes CDR1 SGHTA and CDR2 FQGNSA. Original processing notes: Researchers report that nucleated cell counts were estimated from reference gene primer amplification. Using immunoSEQ multiplex PCR, the repertoire was profiled, and TCRdb retains in-frame clones only, with some absent. The DNA was the basis for D and trimming; V, J and clone size are from that table. The sample records about 220,000 clones, approximately 90% being singletons. This sample is drawn from a study of blood T cell repertoires in COVID-19. Participants had their cohort set by participant-reported clinical history.

This receptor was obtained from a woman between 40 and 55 years old with acute COVID-19. The J gene is TRBJ1-1, the V gene TRBV7-2, with 7 bases that match TRBD1. The sequencing input was PBMCs or T cells enriched from blood (not recorded which). CDR3 loop: CASSSNTGVGTEAFF. As DNA, the CDR3 is TGTGCCAGCAGCTCTAATACAGGGGTCGGTACTGAAGCTTTCTTT.